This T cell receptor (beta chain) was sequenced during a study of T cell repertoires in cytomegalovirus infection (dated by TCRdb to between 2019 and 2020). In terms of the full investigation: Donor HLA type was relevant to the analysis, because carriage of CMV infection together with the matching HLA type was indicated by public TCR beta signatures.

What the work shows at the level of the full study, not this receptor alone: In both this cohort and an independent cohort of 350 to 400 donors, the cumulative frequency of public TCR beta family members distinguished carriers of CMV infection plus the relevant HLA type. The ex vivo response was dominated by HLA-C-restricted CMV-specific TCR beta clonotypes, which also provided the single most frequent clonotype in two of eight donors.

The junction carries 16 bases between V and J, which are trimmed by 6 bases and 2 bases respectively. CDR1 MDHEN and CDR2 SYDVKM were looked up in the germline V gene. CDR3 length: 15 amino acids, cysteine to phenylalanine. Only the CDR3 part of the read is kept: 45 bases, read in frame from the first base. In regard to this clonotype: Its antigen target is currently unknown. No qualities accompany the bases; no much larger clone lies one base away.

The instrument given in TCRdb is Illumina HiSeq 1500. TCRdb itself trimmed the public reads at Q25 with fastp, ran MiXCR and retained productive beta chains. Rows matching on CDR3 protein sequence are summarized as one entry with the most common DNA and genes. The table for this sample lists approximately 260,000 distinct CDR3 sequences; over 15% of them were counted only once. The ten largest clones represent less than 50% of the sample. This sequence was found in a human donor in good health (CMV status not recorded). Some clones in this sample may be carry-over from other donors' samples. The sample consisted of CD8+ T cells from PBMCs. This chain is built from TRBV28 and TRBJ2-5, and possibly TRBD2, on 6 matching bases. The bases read TGTGCCAGCAGCCGTAGCGGAGAACTTCAAGAGACCCAGTACTTC. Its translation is CASSRSGELQETQYF. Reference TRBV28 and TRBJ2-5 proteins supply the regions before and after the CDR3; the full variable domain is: DVKVTQSSRYLVKRTGEKVFLECVQDMDHENMFWYRQDPGLGLRLIYFSYDVKMKEKGDIPEGYSVSREKKERFSLILESASTNQTSMYLCASSRSGELQETQYFGPGTRLLVL.